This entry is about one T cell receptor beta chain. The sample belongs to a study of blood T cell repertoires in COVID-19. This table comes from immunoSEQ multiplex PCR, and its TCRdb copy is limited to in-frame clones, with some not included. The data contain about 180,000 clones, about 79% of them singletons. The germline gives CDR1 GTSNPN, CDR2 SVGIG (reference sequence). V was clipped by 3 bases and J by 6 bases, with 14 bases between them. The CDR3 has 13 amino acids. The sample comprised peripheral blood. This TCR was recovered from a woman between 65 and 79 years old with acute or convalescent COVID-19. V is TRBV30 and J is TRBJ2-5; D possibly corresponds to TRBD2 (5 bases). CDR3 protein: CAWSMGDIKTQYF. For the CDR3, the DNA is TGTGCCTGGAGCATGGGAGATATAAAGACCCAGTACTTC.